This T cell receptor beta chain was recorded in a study of T cell repertoires in cytomegalovirus infection. Notes on the study in general: The cumulative frequency of public TCR beta families identified carriers of CMV plus the relevant HLA.

The V gene's germline CDR1 is KGHDR and CDR2 SFDVKD. The trim removed 0 bases at V and 3 bases at J, leaving 3 bases unmatched. CDR3 length: 18 amino acids. In its sample, this clonotype was seen a few times. Its antigen remains unidentified. TCRdb called the reads again in MiXCR, with one record for every CDR3 protein. This sample has roughly 720,000 distinct CDR3 sequences, with about a third found just once. This clonotype was sampled from a human donor in good health (CMV status not recorded). Some clones in this sample may be carry-over from other donors' samples. Source material: PBMCs. The rearrangement joins TRBV24-1 to TRBJ2-1; 14 bases are shared with TRBD2. For the CDR3, the DNA is TGTGCCACCAGTGATTTGGCCGGGACTAGCGGGGGCTACAATGAGCAGTTCTTC. As protein: CATSDLAGTSGGYNEQFF.